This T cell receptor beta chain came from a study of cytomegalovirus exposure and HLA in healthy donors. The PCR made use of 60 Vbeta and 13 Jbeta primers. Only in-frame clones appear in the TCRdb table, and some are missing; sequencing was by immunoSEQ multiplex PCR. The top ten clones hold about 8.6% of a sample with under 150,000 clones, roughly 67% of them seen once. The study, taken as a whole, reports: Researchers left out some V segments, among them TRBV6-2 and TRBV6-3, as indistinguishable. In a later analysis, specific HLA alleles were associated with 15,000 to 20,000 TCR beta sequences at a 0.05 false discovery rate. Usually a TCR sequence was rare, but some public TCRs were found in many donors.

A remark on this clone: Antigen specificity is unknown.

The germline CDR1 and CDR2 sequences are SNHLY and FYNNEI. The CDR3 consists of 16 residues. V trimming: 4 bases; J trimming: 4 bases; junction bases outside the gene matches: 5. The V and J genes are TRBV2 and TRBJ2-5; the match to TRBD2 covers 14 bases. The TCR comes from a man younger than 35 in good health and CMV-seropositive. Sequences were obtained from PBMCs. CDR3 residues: CASSGGGTSGGETQYF. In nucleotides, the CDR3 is TGTGCCAGCAGTGGGGGGGGGACTAGCGGGGGAGAGACCCAGTACTTC. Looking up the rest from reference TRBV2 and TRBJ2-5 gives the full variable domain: EPEVTQTPSHQVTQMGQEVILRCVPISNHLYFYWYRQILGQKVEFLVSFYNNEISEKSEIFDDQFSVERPDGSNFTLKIRSTKLEDSAMYFCASSGGGTSGGETQYFGPGTRLLVL.